These 10 T cell receptor beta chains originate from one sample sequenced in a study of cytomegalovirus exposure and HLA in healthy donors. PCR primers comprised 60 Vbeta and 13 Jbeta primers. The data were produced by immunoSEQ multiplex PCR, yet TCRdb's version contains in-frame clones alone and is incomplete. The data hold fewer than 350,000 clones, with approximately 90% observed a single time. Input material: PBMCs. The receptors stem from a woman under 30 in good health and CMV-seronegative.

The J gene is TRBJ1-5, the V gene TRBV6-5; D is undetermined. Germline values: CDR1 MNHEY, CDR2 SVGAGI. Trimming took off 6 bases at V and 2 bases at J, with 8 bases between the two ends. The CDR3 has 13 residues. CDR3 loop: CASSPFGNQPQHF. Here the CDR3 DNA reads TGTGCCAGCAGCCCCTTTGGCAATCAGCCCCAGCATTTT.

J is TRBJ2-1 and V is TRBV5-1; D ambiguous. The V end lost 4 bases, the J end lost 2 bases, and 7 bases lay between the germline ends. The CDR3 runs to 13 residues. Germline V gene data show CDR1 as SGHRS and CDR2 as YFSETQ. CDR3 sequence reads: CASSPLTYNEQFF. The CDR3, as DNA: TGCGCCAGCAGCCCCCTAACCTACAATGAGCAGTTCTTC.

The chain uses TRBV6-5 and TRBJ2-2, with a weak D call TRBD2 (5 bases). The germline CDR1 and CDR2 sequences are MNHEY and SVGAGI. The ends were cut back, 0 bases at V and 0 bases at J, with 8 bases in the middle. The length of the CDR3 is 16 residues. CDR3 in DNA: TGTGCCAGCAGTTACTCGCCGGGGACGAACACCGGGGAGCTGTTTTTT. Translated, it gives CASSYSPGTNTGELFF.

This clone has a single count. The chain uses TRBV27 and TRBJ1-2; D is perhaps TRBD1 (6 bases). The V end lost 7 bases, the J end lost 4 bases, and 13 bases lay between the germline ends. The CDR3 is 13 amino acids. Germline values: CDR1 MNHEY, CDR2 SMNVEV (reference sequence). The CDR3 spells CASTAGVSYGYTF. CDR3 bases: TGTGCCAGCACCGCAGGGGTGAGCTATGGCTACACCTTC.

The rearrangement uses TRBV7-9 and TRBJ1-5; D is undetermined. V lost 1 base, J lost 0 bases, and 7 bases lay in between. Germline CDR1 reads SEHNR; CDR2 reads FQNEAQ (reference sequence). This CDR3 spans 15 amino acids. The CDR3, as DNA: TGTGCCAGCAGCTTAGGCGGGGATAGCAATCAGCCCCAGCATTTT. This codes for CASSLGGDSNQPQHF.

V gene TRBV9 combines with J gene TRBJ2-2; D gene uncertain. Germline-derived CDR1 and CDR2 are SGDLS and YYNGEE. Trimming removed 5 bases from V and 3 bases from J, with 11 bases in between. The CDR3 covers 14 residues. The CDR3 region is CASREFGYTGELFF. The CDR3, as DNA: TGTGCCAGCAGGGAGTTCGGGTACACCGGGGAGCTGTTTTTT. Filled out from reference TRBV9 and TRBJ2-2, the complete variable domain reads DSGVTQTPKHLITATGQRVTLRCSPRSGDLSVYWYQQSLDQGLQFLIQYYNGEERAKGNILERFSAQQFPDLHSELNLSSLELGDSALYFCASREFGYTGELFFGEGSRLTVL.

The V call is TRBV5-1, the J call TRBJ1-5, with TRBD1 matching over 9 bases. V dropped 4 bases and J dropped 0; count of bases not matched to a gene: 11. Germline CDR1 is SGHRS and CDR2 is YFSETQ. The CDR3 extends over 18 amino acids. CDR3 DNA: TGCGCCAGCAGCACATGGACAGGGGAAGGGGATAGCAATCAGCCCCAGCATTTT. Its protein product is CASSTWTGEGDSNQPQHF.

Of note for this clone: The same CDR3 arises from other DNA sequences in this sample as well. J is TRBJ1-2 and V is TRBV27; the match to TRBD1 covers 7 bases. The CDR3 spans 13 residues. Germline assignment: CDR1 MNHEY and CDR2 SMNVEV (reference sequence). The trim removed 6 bases at V and 3 bases at J, leaving 4 bases unmatched. Here the CDR3 reads CASSPTGDYGYTF. The DNA for the CDR3 is TGTGCCAGCAGCCCTACAGGGGACTATGGCTACACCTTC.

The rearrangement links TRBV27 to TRBJ2-2, with 8 bases aligning to TRBD2. Trimming at V came to 4 bases and at J to 4 bases, leaving 8 bases not matched to a gene. The CDR3 covers 16 residues. Germline V gives CDR1 MNHEY, CDR2 SMNVEV (reference sequence). Here the CDR3 reads CASSYNSAGGTGELFF. The CDR3 bases are TGTGCCAGCAGTTACAACTCTGCGGGGGGCACCGGGGAGCTGTTTTTT.

The gene calls are TRBV6-4 and TRBJ1-2, with 8 nucleotides matching TRBD1. V lost 4 bases to trimming and J lost 4 bases; unmatched junction nucleotides: 5. The CDR3 sequence is 14 residues long. The germline CDR1 and CDR2 sequences are MRHNA and SNTAGT. This CDR3 is CASSATGVGYGYTF. CDR3 coding DNA: TGTGCCAGCAGTGCGACAGGGGTCGGCTATGGCTACACCTTC.